These 21 T cell receptor beta chains were sequenced from one sample in a study of blood T cell repertoires in COVID-19 (dated by TCRdb to the early 2020s). The library was produced with the immunoSEQ multiplex PCR assay. Drawn from immuneACCESS, this table holds only the in-frame rearrangements with V and J called that TCRdb kept. Clones are partly lost; checked studies trace under half to an unresolved V gene and leave the rest unexplained. The sample table shows roughly 150,000 clones, and 65% to 85% are seen once. The top ten clonotypes cover approximately 6% of the sample. Sequencing was carried out using PBMCs or T cells enriched from blood (not recorded which). These receptors were taken from a man aged 40-50 years who had recovered from COVID-19.

This clone has more than one count but fewer than ten. The chain joins TRBV7-2 to TRBJ1-4; D possibly corresponds to TRBD1 (5 bases). Looked up from germline, CDR1 is SGHTA and CDR2 is FQGNSA. CDR3 size: 15 residues. V was shortened by 3 bases and J by 2 bases, with 10 bases between the two germline ends. The DNA of the CDR3 is TGTGCCAGCAGCTTGGCAGGGAGGACTAATGAAAAACTGTTTTTT. This gives the protein CASSLAGRTNEKLFF.

V gene TRBV4-1 combines with J gene TRBJ1-1; 7 bases line up with TRBD1. This CDR3 has 15 amino acids. The J segment lost 4 bases and the V segment lost 3 bases, leaving 8 bases of the junction unmatched. Germline values: CDR1 MGHRA, CDR2 YSYEKL. This chain's CDR3 is CASSQETSGGTEAFF. The DNA of the CDR3 is TGCGCCAGCAGCCAGGAGACCTCAGGGGGCACTGAAGCTTTCTTT.

V usage is TRBV7-3 and J usage is TRBJ2-3; maybe TRBD2 (5 bases). CDR1 and CDR2 from the germline V gene are SGHTA and FQGTGA. The CDR3 runs to 17 residues. Trimming took 5 bases from V and 2 from J, leaving 20 bases between them. The CDR3 region has the DNA TGTGCCAGCAGCGCTAAATCGGGCCCGGGGAACACAGATACGCAGTATTTT. It yields the protein CASSAKSGPGNTDTQYF.

This clone occurred a few times. The DNA for the CDR3 is TGTGCCAGCAGTTTATCGACCCTTACAGATCATGGCTACACCTTC. Protein sequence: CASSLSTLTDHGYTF. The V gene is TRBV28, the J gene TRBJ1-2; D gene unclear. The CDR3 spans 15 residues. CDR1 is MDHEN, CDR2 SYDVKM, per germline. V lost 1 base and J 6 bases, leaving 15 bases between the germline ends.

This clone was counted only a few times. V gene TRBV5-1 combines with J gene TRBJ2-2; D gene unclear. Trimming stripped 0 bases from V and 5 bases from J, with 5 bases between. There are 13 residues in the CDR3. From germline, CDR1 is SGHRS and CDR2 YFSETQ. The CDR3 sequence: CASSLAGTGELFF. CDR3 DNA: TGCGCCAGCAGCTTGGCAGGAACCGGGGAGCTGTTTTTT.

This chain uses TRBV30 with TRBJ1-1, with D unresolved. From germline, CDR1 is GTSNPN and CDR2 SVGIG (reference sequence). The CDR3 covers 12 residues. Trimming took off 4 bases at V and 5 bases at J, with 11 bases between the two ends. The CDR3 loop is CAWNKGGTEAFF. The CDR3 nucleotides are TGTGCCTGGAATAAGGGAGGAACTGAAGCTTTCTTT.

The rearrangement joins TRBV19 to TRBJ1-5, with 7 bases identical to TRBD1. In germline, CDR1 is LNHDA, CDR2 SQIVND (reference sequence). The CDR3 is made up of 15 amino acids. Trimming cost V 3 bases and J 4 bases; bases outside gene matches: 6. The DNA of the CDR3 is TGTGCCAGTAGTATCTCCGGGACAGCGAATCAGCCCCAGCATTTT. As protein: CASSISGTANQPQHF.

The chain recombines TRBV19 with TRBJ2-5, with D tentatively TRBD2 (5 bases). V lost 7 bases and J lost 0, with 12 bases in between. CDR1 LNHDA and CDR2 SQIVND come from the germline V gene (reference sequence). The CDR3 sequence is 14 residues long. Here the CDR3 DNA reads TGTGCCAGTACCCCCCCGGGGTACCAAGAGACCCAGTACTTC. Protein product: CASTPPGYQETQYF.

The chain joins TRBV19 to TRBJ1-1; 10 nucleotides agree with TRBD1. CDR3 size: 16 residues. Germline assignment: CDR1 LNHDA and CDR2 SQIVND (reference sequence). The trim removed 8 bases at V and 7 bases at J, leaving 16 bases unmatched. This CDR3 is CASRGQGGAPVGEAFF. The CDR3 DNA follows: TGTGCCAGTCGTGGACAGGGGGGTGCTCCCGTGGGTGAAGCTTTCTTT. Looking up the rest from reference TRBV19 and TRBJ1-1 gives the full variable domain: DGGITQSPKYLFRKEGQNVTLSCEQNLNHDAMYWYRQDPGQGLRLIYYSQIVNDFQKGDIAEGYSVSREKKESFPLTVTSAQKNPTAFYLCASRGQGGAPVGEAFFGQGTRLTVV.

The chain combines TRBV2 with TRBJ1-2, with 12 bases aligning to TRBD1. Germline CDR1 is SNHLY and CDR2 is FYNNEI. The junction had 7 bases not matched to a gene; V was cut back by 7 bases and J by 4 bases. The CDR3 totals 15 residues. The DNA of the CDR3 is TGTGCCAGCAAACCGGGACAGGGGGCCAGCTATGGCTACACCTTC. Its protein product is CASKPGQGASYGYTF.

The CDR3 DNA is TGTGCCAGCAGCAAAAGGACAGGGGACACAGATACGCAGTATTTT. Translated: CASSKRTGDTDTQYF. The rearrangement uses TRBV21-1 and TRBJ2-3; the table assigns TRBD1, which was not confirmed against the DNA. TRBV21-1 is shown as a pseudogene. The CDR3 is 15 amino acids.

This clone was picked up one time. The rearrangement joins TRBV7-6 to TRBJ2-3; TRBD2 matches 8 bases. Trimming at V came to 2 bases and at J to 6 bases, leaving 7 bases not matched to a gene. CDR1 is SGHVS, CDR2 FNYEAQ, per germline. The CDR3 is made up of 15 amino acids. DNA for the CDR3: TGTGCCAGCAGCTTACGGGGGGGTCAGAGGGATACGCAGTATTTT. Protein product: CASSLRGGQRDTQYF.

This clone was picked up one time. The gene calls are TRBV24-1 and TRBJ1-2; 10 bases map to TRBD1. J lost 8 bases, V lost 5 bases, and 13 bases had no gene match. CDR1 and CDR2 (germline): KGHDR, SFDVKD. The CDR3 length is 16 residues. For the CDR3, the DNA is TGTGCCACCAGTGGCAAATTGGGACAGGGGATAGGAGGCTACACCTTC. Translating it yields CATSGKLGQGIGGYTF.

This clone was detected a few times. V is TRBV18 and J is TRBJ2-2; D is possibly TRBD2 (5 bases). The germline V and J ends were trimmed by 7 bases and 5 bases, with 17 bases remaining between them. The CDR3 contains 15 residues. Germline CDR1 KGHSH, CDR2 LQKENI. The CDR3 nucleotides read TGTGCCAGCTTTAGTCGGGGAGTTCAGACCGGGGAGCTGTTTTTT. This codes for CASFSRGVQTGELFF. Filled out from reference TRBV18 and TRBJ2-2, the complete variable domain reads NAGVMQNPRHLVRRRGQEARLRCSPMKGHSHVYWYRQLPEEGLKFMVYLQKENIIDESGMPKERFSAEFPKEGPSILRIQQVVRGDSAAYFCASFSRGVQTGELFFGEGSRLTVL.

This chain links TRBV19 with TRBJ2-1, with D maybe TRBD1 (5 bases). The CDR3 length is 14 residues. V was cut by 0 bases and J by 7 bases, with 10 bases left in between. The germline V gene has CDR1 LNHDA and CDR2 SQIVND (reference sequence). The CDR3 nucleotides are TGTGCCAGTAGTATAGACAGGGTGAGGAATGAGCAGTTCTTC. Translating gives CASSIDRVRNEQFF.

The chain carries TRBV5-4 and TRBJ2-1, with D maybe TRBD1 (6 bases). The CDR3 totals 16 residues. V was pared by 0 bases and J by 0 bases, with 10 bases between. CDR1 and CDR2 (germline): SGHNT, YYREEE (reference sequence). CDR3 amino acids: CASSLDQGRSYNEQFF. The CDR3 nucleotides are TGTGCCAGCAGCTTGGATCAGGGGCGCTCCTACAATGAGCAGTTCTTC.

This clone appeared a few times. This chain links TRBV2 with TRBJ1-2; D not certain. The CDR3 contains 11 residues. V shed 7 bases and J shed 8 bases, with 11 bases lying between them. Per the germline V gene, CDR1 is SNHLY and CDR2 is FYNNEI. The CDR3: CASIHSRGYTF. CDR3 in DNA: TGTGCCAGCATTCACAGCAGAGGCTACACCTTC.

The V and J genes are TRBV7-3 and TRBJ1-1, with D possibly matching TRBD1 (5 bases). Trimming left V 5 bases short and J 4 bases short, with 11 bases between. The CDR3 extends over 13 amino acids. Germline-derived CDR1 and CDR2 are SGHTA and FQGTGA. The CDR3 here is CASSQQEGTEAFF. The CDR3 bases are TGTGCCAGCAGCCAACAGGAGGGCACTGAAGCTTTCTTT.

The chain's CDR3 is CASRGQGGTEAFF. CDR3 DNA sequence: TGTGCCAGTAGGGGACAGGGAGGCACTGAAGCTTTCTTT. V is TRBV19 and J is TRBJ1-1; 9 positions match TRBD1. J gave up 4 bases and V 6 bases, and 3 bases lay outside the gene matches. There are 13 residues in the CDR3. Germline V gene sequence: CDR1 LNHDA, CDR2 SQIVND (reference sequence).

The gene calls are TRBV6-5 and TRBJ2-7; 7 bases line up with TRBD2. Germline V CDR1 and CDR2: MNHEY, SVGAGI. The V segment lost 5 bases and the J segment 3 bases; nucleotides outside the gene matches: 7. CDR3 length: 14 residues. DNA of the CDR3: TGTGCCAGCAGTCCCGGGGGGATCTACTACGAGCAGTACGTC. Translated: CASSPGGIYYEQYV.

The chain combines TRBV2 with TRBJ1-5, with 7 bases fitting TRBD1. The CDR3 spans 14 residues. The J segment lost 3 bases and the V segment lost 5 bases, leaving 4 bases of the junction unmatched. Germline assignment: CDR1 SNHLY and CDR2 FYNNEI. The CDR3 nucleotides are TGTGCCAGCAGTCCCGGACAGGTCAATCAGCCCCAGCATTTT. Residues: CASSPGQVNQPQHF.